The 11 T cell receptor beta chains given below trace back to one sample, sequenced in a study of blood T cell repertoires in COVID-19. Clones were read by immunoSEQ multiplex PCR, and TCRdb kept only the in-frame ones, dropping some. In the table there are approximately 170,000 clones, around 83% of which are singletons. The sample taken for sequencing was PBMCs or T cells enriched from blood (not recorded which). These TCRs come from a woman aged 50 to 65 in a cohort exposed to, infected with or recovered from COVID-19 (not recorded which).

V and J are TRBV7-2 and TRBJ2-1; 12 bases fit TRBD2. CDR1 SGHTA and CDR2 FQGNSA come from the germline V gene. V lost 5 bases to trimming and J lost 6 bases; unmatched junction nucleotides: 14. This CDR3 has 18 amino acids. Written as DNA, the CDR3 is TGTGCCAGCAGCCTACGAGGGCTAGCGGGGGGGCAGTTCAATGAGCAGTTCTTC. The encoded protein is CASSLRGLAGGQFNEQFF.

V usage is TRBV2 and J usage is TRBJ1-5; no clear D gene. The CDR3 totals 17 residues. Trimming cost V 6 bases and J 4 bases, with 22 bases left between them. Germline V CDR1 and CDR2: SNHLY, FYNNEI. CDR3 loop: CASSYPPVAVGNQPQHF. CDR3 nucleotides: TGTGCCAGCAGCTACCCCCCCGTCGCGGTCGGGAATCAGCCCCAGCATTTT.

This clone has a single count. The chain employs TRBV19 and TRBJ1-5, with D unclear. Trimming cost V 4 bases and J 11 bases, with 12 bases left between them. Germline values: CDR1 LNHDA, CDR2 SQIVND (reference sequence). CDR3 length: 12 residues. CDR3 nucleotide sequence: TGTGCCAGTAGTACCAGTAGCGGGACCCAGCATTTT. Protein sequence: CASSTSSGTQHF. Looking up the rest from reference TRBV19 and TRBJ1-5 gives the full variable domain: DGGITQSPKYLFRKEGQNVTLSCEQNLNHDAMYWYRQDPGQGLRLIYYSQIVNDFQKGDIAEGYSVSREKKESFPLTVTSAQKNPTAFYLCASSTSSGTQHFGDGTRLSIL.

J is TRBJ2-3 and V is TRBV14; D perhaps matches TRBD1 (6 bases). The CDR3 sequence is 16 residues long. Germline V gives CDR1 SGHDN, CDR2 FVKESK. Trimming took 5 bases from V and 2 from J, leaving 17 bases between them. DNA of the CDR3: TGTGCCAGCAGCGTATTACCGACAGGTACCACAGATACGCAGTATTTT. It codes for CASSVLPTGTTDTQYF.

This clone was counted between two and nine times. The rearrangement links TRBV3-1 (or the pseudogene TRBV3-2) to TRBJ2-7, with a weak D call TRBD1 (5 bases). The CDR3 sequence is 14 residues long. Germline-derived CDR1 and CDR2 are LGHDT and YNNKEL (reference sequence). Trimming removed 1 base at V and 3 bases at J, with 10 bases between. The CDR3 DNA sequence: TGTGCCAGCAGCCAAGCAGGGTTGGACTACGAGCAGTACTTC. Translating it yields CASSQAGLDYEQYF.

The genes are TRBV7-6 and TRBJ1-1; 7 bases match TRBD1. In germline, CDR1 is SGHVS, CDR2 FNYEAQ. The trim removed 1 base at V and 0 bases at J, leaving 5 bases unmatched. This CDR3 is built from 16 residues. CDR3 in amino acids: CASSLEVRGVNTEAFF. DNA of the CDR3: TGTGCCAGCAGCTTAGAGGTCAGGGGGGTGAACACTGAAGCTTTCTTT.

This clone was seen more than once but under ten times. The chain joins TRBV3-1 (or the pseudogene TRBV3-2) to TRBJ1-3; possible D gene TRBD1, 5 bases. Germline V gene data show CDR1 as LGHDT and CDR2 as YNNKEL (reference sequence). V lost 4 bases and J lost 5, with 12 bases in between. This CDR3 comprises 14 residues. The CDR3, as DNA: TGTGCCAGCAGCCCCCAAGGGGATAGAAACACCATATATTTT. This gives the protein CASSPQGDRNTIYF.

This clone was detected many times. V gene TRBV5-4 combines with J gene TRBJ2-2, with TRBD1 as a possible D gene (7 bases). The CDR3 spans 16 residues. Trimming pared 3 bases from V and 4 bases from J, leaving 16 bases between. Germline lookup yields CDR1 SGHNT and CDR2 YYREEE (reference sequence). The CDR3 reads CASSSQGGKSTGELFF. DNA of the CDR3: TGTGCCAGCAGCTCCCAGGGGGGCAAGTCCACCGGGGAGCTGTTTTTT.

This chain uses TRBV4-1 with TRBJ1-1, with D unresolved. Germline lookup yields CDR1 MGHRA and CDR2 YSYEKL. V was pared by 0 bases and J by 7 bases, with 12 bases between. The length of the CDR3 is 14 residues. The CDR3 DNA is TGCGCCAGCAGCCAAGAAGATCTAAATAATGAAGCTTTCTTT. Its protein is CASSQEDLNNEAFF.

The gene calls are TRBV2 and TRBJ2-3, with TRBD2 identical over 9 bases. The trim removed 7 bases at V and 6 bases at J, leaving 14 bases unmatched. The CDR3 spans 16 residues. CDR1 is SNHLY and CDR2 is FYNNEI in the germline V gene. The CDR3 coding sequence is TGTGCCAGCACCCTAAGCGGGGGGACATTCACCGATACGCAGTATTTT. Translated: CASTLSGGTFTDTQYF.

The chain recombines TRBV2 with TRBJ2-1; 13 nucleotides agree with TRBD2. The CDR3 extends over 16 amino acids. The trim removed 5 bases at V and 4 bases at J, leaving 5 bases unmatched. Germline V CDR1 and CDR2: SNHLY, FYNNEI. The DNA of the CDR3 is TGTGCCAGCAGTCCTAGACTAGCGGGGGGTTACAATGAGCAGTTCTTC. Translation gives CASSPRLAGGYNEQFF.